The entry below describes one T cell receptor (beta chain). The target antigen is unknown. TCRdb reanalysed the reads using MiXCR and keeps one entry per CDR3 protein. Among roughly 180,000 distinct CDR3 sequences listed, about 22% were seen once. The sample originates from a study of T cell repertoires in cytomegalovirus infection. Study-wide context: The authors used CMV epitopes that were HLA-C-restricted (recently identified) and HLA-B-restricted (well studied). Both CMV infection and a matching HLA type were indicated by public TCR beta signatures.

Study observations and caveats: Individuals carrying CMV plus the relevant HLA were identified by cumulative frequency of public TCR beta families. What dominated the ex vivo response were HLA-C-restricted CMV-specific TCR beta clonotypes.

Trimming removed 7 bases at V and 0 bases at J, with 12 bases between. The CDR3 runs to 14 residues. Looked up from germline, CDR1 is ENHRY and CDR2 is SYGVKD. This sample comprised CD8+ T cells from cultured PBMCs, obtained from culture after CMV antigen stimulation. This receptor was obtained from a human donor in good health (CMV status not recorded). Some clones in this sample may be carry-over from other donors' samples. This chain links TRBV10-3 with TRBJ1-1; no firm D call. The CDR3 DNA follows: TGTGCCATCACTATACAGCCCATGAACACTGAAGCTTTCTTT. This encodes CAITIQPMNTEAFF.